This section outlines one TCR beta chain sequence together with its context. The source of the sample is a study of blood T cell repertoires in COVID-19. Generated by immunoSEQ multiplex PCR, the TCRdb table keeps only in-frame clones and is missing some. This repertoire shows roughly 100,000 clones, 75% to 85% found once; its top ten account for 4.1%. Trimming shortened V by 2 bases and J by 4 bases, and 11 bases separated the two germline ends. The CDR3 is made up of 13 amino acids. From germline, CDR1 is SQVTM and CDR2 ANQGSEA. The chain carries TRBV29-1 and TRBJ1-2; D gene uncertain. The material sequenced was peripheral blood. The origin of this receptor is a man aged 55 to 70 with acute or convalescent COVID-19. The CDR3 protein is CSVEIPASYGYTF. The DNA of the CDR3 is TGCAGCGTTGAAATCCCAGCTAGCTATGGCTACACCTTC. The entire variable domain, with the rest obtained from reference TRBV29-1 and TRBJ1-2, is as follows: SAVISQKPSRDICQRGTSLTIQCQVDSQVTMMFWYRQQPGQSLTLIATANQGSEATYESGFVIDKFPISRPNLTFSTLTVSNMSPEDSSIYLCSVEIPASYGYTFGSGTRLTVV.